This T cell receptor (beta chain) was obtained from a study of shared clonotypes between healthy human individuals. Selected positively for CCR7 and CD45RO-negative, naive CD8 cells excluded terminally differentiated effector memory CD45RA+ cells. TCRdb's table, derived via immunoSEQ multiplex PCR, lists solely in-frame clones and lacks some. The profile shows 700,000 to 950,000 clones, about 97% of them singletons. The specimen was naive CD8+ T cells sorted from blood. The receptor was isolated from a young man in good health.

As DNA, the CDR3 is TGTGCCAGCAGCCCCTCGCTAGCGGGAGGTTACGATGAGCAGTTCTTC. It is translated as CASSPSLAGGYDEQFF. The genes are TRBV7-2 and TRBJ2-1, with TRBD2 identical over 11 bases. The CDR3 totals 16 residues. Germline loops: CDR1 SGHTA, CDR2 FQGNSA. With 5 bases clipped from V and 8 bases from J, the junction kept 11 bases outside the gene matches.